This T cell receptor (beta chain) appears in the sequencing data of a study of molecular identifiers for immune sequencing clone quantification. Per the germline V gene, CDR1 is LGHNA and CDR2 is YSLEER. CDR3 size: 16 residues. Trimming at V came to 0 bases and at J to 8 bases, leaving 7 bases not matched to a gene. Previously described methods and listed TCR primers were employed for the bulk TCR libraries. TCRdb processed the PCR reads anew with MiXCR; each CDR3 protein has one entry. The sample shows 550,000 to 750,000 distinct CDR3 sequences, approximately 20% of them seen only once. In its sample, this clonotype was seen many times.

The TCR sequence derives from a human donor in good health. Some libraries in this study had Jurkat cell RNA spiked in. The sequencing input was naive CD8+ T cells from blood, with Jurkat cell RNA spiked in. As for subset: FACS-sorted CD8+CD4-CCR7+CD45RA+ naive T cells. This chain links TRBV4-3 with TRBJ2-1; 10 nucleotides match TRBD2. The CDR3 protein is CASSQDRLAGEHEQFF. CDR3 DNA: TGCGCCAGCAGCCAAGATCGGCTAGCGGGAGAACATGAGCAGTTCTTC.